The 29 T cell receptor beta chains below all came from one sample that was sequenced in a study of cytomegalovirus exposure and HLA in healthy donors. 60 Vbeta and 13 Jbeta primers were used in PCR. Clones were read by immunoSEQ multiplex PCR, and TCRdb kept only the in-frame ones, dropping some. In the table there are 150,000 to 200,000 clones, roughly four fifths of which are singletons. Sequenced material: PBMCs. The receptors come from a woman between 18 and 30 years old in good health and CMV-seronegative.

This clone occurred once. The genes are TRBV28 and TRBJ1-4, with TRBD1 identical over 8 bases. Germline-derived CDR1 and CDR2 are MDHEN and SYDVKM. V dropped 8 bases and J dropped 5; count of bases not matched to a gene: 7. This CDR3 contains 14 residues. CDR3 in DNA: TGTGCCAGCTGCACAGGGGGTTGGAATGAAAAACTGTTTTTT. Its translation: CASCTGGWNEKLFF.

The CDR3 loop reads CASGNSGYNEQFF. CDR3 DNA: TGTGCCAGCGGAAACAGCGGCTACAATGAGCAGTTCTTC. The rearrangement uses TRBV6-1 and TRBJ2-1; perhaps TRBD2 as D (5 bases). This CDR3 is built from 13 residues. V lost 8 bases and J 3 bases, leaving 11 bases between the germline ends. Germline CDR1 MNHNS, CDR2 SASEGT.

V gene TRBV21-1 combines with J gene TRBJ2-7; TRBD1, the table's D call, was not compared with the DNA. TRBV21-1 is a documented pseudogene. CDR3 length: 14 amino acids. CDR3 sequence: CASSKGGQNYEQYV. DNA of the CDR3: TGTGCCAGCAGCAAAGGGGGACAGAACTACGAGCAGTACGTC.

CDR3 amino acids: CASSVGLIHNEQFF. The CDR3 nucleotides read TGTGCCAGCAGCGTGGGACTTATTCACAATGAGCAGTTCTTC. V is TRBV5-4 and J is TRBJ2-1; a weak D match, TRBD2 (6 bases). V lost 4 bases, J lost 5 bases, and 13 bases lay in between. This CDR3 contains 14 residues. CDR1 and CDR2 from the germline V gene are SGHNT and YYREEE (reference sequence). Full variable domain (outside the CDR3, taken from reference TRBV5-4 and TRBJ2-1): ETGVTQSPTHLIKTRGQQVTLRCSSQSGHNTVSWYQQALGQGPQFIFQYYREEENGRGNFPPRFSGLQFPNYSSELNVNALELDDSALYLCASSVGLIHNEQFFGPGTRLTVL.

The chain uses TRBV9 and TRBJ2-1; 8 bases fit TRBD1. Germline trimming cut 3 bases from V and 4 bases from J; bases unmatched to any gene: 3. Per the germline V gene, CDR1 is SGDLS and CDR2 is YYNGEE. The CDR3 has 14 amino acids. The CDR3 DNA reads as TGTGCCAGCAGCGACGGACAGGGTTACAATGAGCAGTTCTTC. Its protein is CASSDGQGYNEQFF.

The V call is TRBV5-4, the J call TRBJ2-1; 8 positions agree with TRBD2. Unmatched junction bases numbered 8, after V lost 4 bases and J lost 5 bases. The CDR3 is 15 residues long. Germline CDR1 reads SGHNT; CDR2 reads YYREEE (reference sequence). The CDR3: CASSAVGLGHNEQFF. The DNA of the CDR3 is TGTGCCAGCAGCGCCGTGGGACTAGGTCACAATGAGCAGTTCTTC.

The chain is built from TRBV19 and TRBJ2-1, with 8 bases that match TRBD1. V was clipped by 0 bases and J by 9 bases; unmatched bases: 7. The CDR3 loop spans 15 amino acids. In germline, CDR1 is LNHDA, CDR2 SQIVND (reference sequence). CDR3 nucleotides: TGTGCCAGTAGTATAGATAAACACCAGGGGGCTGAGCAGTTCTTC. Translation: CASSIDKHQGAEQFF.

For the CDR3, the DNA is TGCGCCAGCAGCCAAGCATTGTTTTTTGGGACAGTCGACGTGGGAAGCACCGGGGAGCTGTTTTTT. This sequence encodes CASSQALFFGTVDVGSTGELFF. The chain links TRBV4-3 to TRBJ2-2; 7 bases map to TRBD1. Germline assignment: CDR1 LGHNA and CDR2 YSLEER. V dropped 1 base and J dropped 4; count of bases not matched to a gene: 24. The CDR3 contains 22 residues.

CDR3 coding DNA: TGTGCCAGCAGCATTCAGACAGGGGGATTAGTAGCAGATACGCAGTATTTT. It encodes CASSIQTGGLVADTQYF. The chain employs TRBV2 and TRBJ2-3; 9 nucleotides line up with TRBD1. The V gene end was trimmed by 6 bases and the J gene end by 4 bases; junction bases not matched to a gene: 14. The CDR3 totals 17 residues. Per germline, CDR1 SNHLY and CDR2 FYNNEI.

This chain uses TRBV2 with TRBJ2-2; TRBD2 aligns across 8 bases. CDR1 and CDR2 from the germline V gene are SNHLY and FYNNEI. Trimming took 5 bases from V and 3 from J; bases not matched to a gene: 8. The CDR3 loop spans 16 amino acids. CDR3 DNA: TGTGCCAGCAGTCCTCGGACTAGCACGGACACCGGGGAGCTGTTTTTT. Its translation: CASSPRTSTDTGELFF. Using reference TRBV2 and TRBJ2-2 for the parts outside the CDR3, the full variable domain is EPEVTQTPSHQVTQMGQEVILRCVPISNHLYFYWYRQILGQKVEFLVSFYNNEISEKSEIFDDQFSVERPDGSNFTLKIRSTKLEDSAMYFCASSPRTSTDTGELFFGEGSRLTVL.

The chain has TRBV7-8 and TRBJ2-7, with 9 bases fitting TRBD2. Trimming removed 6 bases from V and 2 bases from J; junction bases left unmatched: 5. This CDR3 has 14 amino acids. From germline, CDR1 is SGHVS and CDR2 FQNEAQ. CDR3 sequence reads: CASRGAGGTYEQYF. CDR3 DNA sequence: TGTGCCAGCAGGGGAGCGGGAGGCACCTACGAGCAGTACTTC. Drawing the rest from reference TRBV7-8 and TRBJ2-7, the complete variable domain is GAGVSQSPRYKVAKRGQDVALRCDPISGHVSLFWYQQALGQGPEFLTYFQNEAQLDKSGLPSDRFFAERPEGSVSTLKIQRTQQEDSAVYLCASRGAGGTYEQYFGPGTRLTVT.

The chain employs TRBV5-4 and TRBJ1-4, with D possibly matching TRBD1 (5 bases). The CDR3 has 14 amino acids. Germline V gives CDR1 SGHNT, CDR2 YYREEE (reference sequence). Trimming took off 1 base at V and 6 bases at J, with 10 bases between the two ends. CDR3 coding DNA: TGTGCCAGCAGCTTGCAGGGTGGGGATGAAAAACTGTTTTTT. This gives the protein CASSLQGGDEKLFF.

As regards this clone: A junction end diverges from the germline sequence, so it may reflect a read error. Other DNA sequences within the sample encode an identical CDR3. The V gene is TRBV18, the J gene TRBJ1-1, with 7 bases matching TRBD1. This CDR3 is 14 amino acids long. Germline values: CDR1 KGHSH, CDR2 LQKENI. The CDR3 DNA follows: TGTGCCAGCTCACCGGGACAGCTGAATACTGAAGCTTTCTTT. Encoded protein: CASSPGQLNTEAFF.

The chain combines TRBV6-5 with TRBJ1-3; D is possibly TRBD1 (6 bases). Germline CDR1 reads MNHEY; CDR2 reads SVGAGI. The ends were cut back, 6 bases at V and 4 bases at J, with 16 bases in the middle. The length of the CDR3 is 15 residues. The CDR3 loop reads CASRSKQGSGNTIYF. The CDR3 DNA follows: TGTGCCAGCAGGTCGAAACAGGGTTCCGGAAACACCATATATTTT.

This clone was observed once. The gene calls are TRBV27 and TRBJ2-7, with TRBD2 matching over 8 bases. The ends lost 4 bases at V and 5 bases at J; junction bases unmatched: 4. The CDR3 runs to 13 residues. Looked up from germline, CDR1 is MNHEY and CDR2 is SMNVEV (reference sequence). CDR3 residues: CASSSPAGDEQYF. CDR3 nucleotides: TGTGCCAGCAGTTCCCCAGCGGGAGACGAGCAGTACTTC.

V usage is TRBV28 and J usage is TRBJ1-1; no firm D call. Germline CDR1 is MDHEN and CDR2 is SYDVKM. Trimming pared 4 bases from V and 7 bases from J, leaving 16 bases between. CDR3 size: 14 residues. This CDR3 is CASSSPVSGFEAFF. In DNA, the CDR3 is TGTGCCAGCAGTTCCCCCGTGTCGGGTTTTGAAGCTTTCTTT. Variable domain in full (rest from reference TRBV28 and TRBJ1-1): DVKVTQSSRYLVKRTGEKVFLECVQDMDHENMFWYRQDPGLGLRLIYFSYDVKMKEKGDIPEGYSVSREKKERFSLILESASTNQTSMYLCASSSPVSGFEAFFGQGTRLTVV.

This chain connects TRBV28 to TRBJ2-7, with TRBD2 matching 9 bases. Per the germline V gene, CDR1 is MDHEN and CDR2 is SYDVKM. V shed 2 bases and J 5 bases; nucleotides not matched to a gene: 4. CDR3 length equals 14 residues. This chain's CDR3 is CASSLAGTSNEQYF. CDR3 bases: TGTGCCAGCAGTTTAGCCGGGACTAGCAACGAGCAGTACTTC.

This rearrangement joins TRBV27 to TRBJ1-2; D is possibly TRBD1 (6 bases). V was trimmed by 5 bases and J by 3 bases, leaving 10 bases between them. The CDR3 covers 13 residues. Germline V gives CDR1 MNHEY, CDR2 SMNVEV (reference sequence). The CDR3 nucleotides are TGTGCCAGCAGTCTCACAGGGTACTATGGCTACACCTTC. Its translation: CASSLTGYYGYTF.

The chain combines TRBV29-1 with TRBJ2-3; TRBD1 might be the D (6 bases). CDR3 size: 13 residues. Trimming removed 4 bases at V and 2 bases at J, with 10 bases between. Per the germline V gene, CDR1 is SQVTM and CDR2 is ANQGSEA. CDR3 in DNA: TGCAGCGTTGCCGGACAGTACACAGATACGCAGTATTTT. Its translation: CSVAGQYTDTQYF.

The chain carries TRBV4-3 and TRBJ2-2; 9 positions agree with TRBD2. Germline V CDR1 and CDR2: LGHNA, YSLEER. V dropped 4 bases and J dropped 1; count of bases not matched to a gene: 7. There are 17 residues in the CDR3. The CDR3 nucleotides are TGCGCCAGCAGCCTGGGACTAGCAGGGTGGAACACCGGGGAGCTGTTTTTT. Its protein is CASSLGLAGWNTGELFF.

This clone was picked up one time. The chain uses TRBV28 and TRBJ1-3; TRBD1 agrees at 9 bases. The ends lost 5 bases at V and 10 bases at J; junction bases unmatched: 6. The CDR3 contains 13 residues. CDR1 MDHEN and CDR2 SYDVKM come from the germline V gene. Written as DNA, the CDR3 is TGTGCCAGCAGTCCCGGCGGGACAGGGACCATATATTTT. Translating it yields CASSPGGTGTIYF.

The genes are TRBV7-2 and TRBJ1-5; D not resolved. CDR1 and CDR2 (germline): SGHTA, FQGNSA. CDR3 length equals 16 residues. Between the trimmed V and J ends, which lost 6 bases and 0 bases, there was a span of 15 bases. The CDR3: CASSQLRGYSNQPQHF. CDR3 in DNA: TGTGCCAGCAGTCAACTCCGAGGGTATAGCAATCAGCCCCAGCATTTT.

V gene TRBV18 combines with J gene TRBJ2-3; the match to TRBD2 covers 9 bases. Per the germline V gene, CDR1 is KGHSH and CDR2 is LQKENI. The CDR3 has 16 residues. J lost 6 bases, V lost 4 bases, and 11 bases had no gene match. In nucleotides, the CDR3 is TGTGCCAGCTCACTAGCATCTAGCGGGAACGCGGATACGCAGTATTTT. It translates to CASSLASSGNADTQYF.

V and J are TRBV28 and TRBJ2-4, with TRBD2 matching 10 bases. Trimming took 6 bases from V and 4 from J; bases not matched to a gene: 6. This CDR3 spans 15 amino acids. CDR1 and CDR2 (germline): MDHEN, SYDVKM. The DNA of the CDR3 is TGTGCCAGCAGGGAGACACTAGCGGGAAAAAACATTCAGTACTTC. It encodes CASRETLAGKNIQYF. The full variable domain, rest sourced from reference TRBV28 and TRBJ2-4, is DVKVTQSSRYLVKRTGEKVFLECVQDMDHENMFWYRQDPGLGLRLIYFSYDVKMKEKGDIPEGYSVSREKKERFSLILESASTNQTSMYLCASRETLAGKNIQYFGAGTRLSVL.

This chain uses TRBV25-1 with TRBJ2-4; 10 bases match TRBD2. CDR1 is MGHDK and CDR2 is SYGVNS in the germline V gene. After removal of 4 bases from V and 3 bases from J, the junction contained 6 bases not matched to a gene. This CDR3 contains 16 residues. CDR3 DNA sequence: TGTGCCAGCAGTGCCGGACTAGCGGAGAACAAAAACATTCAGTACTTC. This codes for CASSAGLAENKNIQYF.

This chain links TRBV7-2 with TRBJ1-1; D possibly corresponds to TRBD1 (5 bases). Looked up from germline, CDR1 is SGHTA and CDR2 is FQGNSA. The CDR3 consists of 14 residues. The V end lost 5 bases, the J end lost 5 bases, and 15 bases lay between the germline ends. The CDR3, as DNA: TGTGCCAGCAGCCTCTCCTGGACACAGACTGAAGCTTTCTTT. Translating gives CASSLSWTQTEAFF.

The chain carries TRBV6-6 and TRBJ1-1, with a tentative D call TRBD1 (6 bases). The length of the CDR3 is 13 residues. V was pared by 6 bases and J by 3 bases, with 11 bases between. Germline V gene data show CDR1 as MNHNY and CDR2 as SVGAGI (reference sequence). DNA of the CDR3: TGTGCCAGCAGCCAGGGGTTGTACACTGAAGCTTTCTTT. Translated: CASSQGLYTEAFF.

The chain links TRBV10-3 to TRBJ2-3; D is unresolved. This CDR3 spans 14 amino acids. The germline V and J ends were trimmed by 1 base and 3 bases, with 8 bases remaining between them. Germline CDR1 reads ENHRY; CDR2 reads SYGVKD. CDR3 sequence reads: CAISELELTDTQYF. The CDR3 coding sequence is TGTGCCATCAGTGAGTTGGAGCTTACAGATACGCAGTATTTT.

This chain joins TRBV27 and TRBJ1-4; possible D gene TRBD1, 5 bases. Trimming left V 4 bases short and J 6 bases short, with 15 bases between. The CDR3 has 15 residues. Germline-derived CDR1 and CDR2 are MNHEY and SMNVEV (reference sequence). The CDR3 here is CASSYSTAGYEKLFF. The DNA of the CDR3 is TGTGCCAGCAGTTACTCGACAGCCGGATATGAAAAACTGTTTTTT.